The clone carrying this T cell receptor (beta chain) turned up a few times. The antigen is unknown. Recipients received nonmyeloablative bone marrow transplants from related graft donors, with transient mixed chimerism. Unstimulated Tregs (CD4+CD25+CD127-) and CD4+CD25- non-Tregs were sorted from PBMCs. This entry belongs to a study of Tregs in tolerant kidney transplant recipients. Study-level points and caveats: Changing PCR primers prevented nucleotide comparison between some patients' samples. Biological reproducibility was not directly addressed, but technical replication error appeared minimal.

Only in-frame clones appear in the TCRdb table, and some are missing; sequencing was by immunoSEQ multiplex PCR. In the table there are 50,000 to 65,000 clones, about 90% of which are singletons. There are 15 residues in the CDR3. CDR1 is MNHNS and CDR2 is SASEGT in the germline V gene. With 6 bases clipped from V and 3 bases from J, the junction kept 5 bases outside the gene matches. The chain carries TRBV6-1 and TRBJ1-3, with 10 bases matching TRBD1. This clonotype originated in a human patient who received a combined kidney and bone marrow transplant. Some of the T cells may derive from the graft donor. The source was CD4+ T cells from blood (PBMCs), collected 6 months after the transplant. In DNA, the CDR3 is TGTGCCAGCAGCCTGACAGGGGGCGTTGGAAACACCATATATTTT. It codes for CASSLTGGVGNTIYF.